This is a list of T cell receptor beta chains from one sample in a study of CD8+CD57+ T cells in acquired aplastic anemia. Using its own MiXCR run on the reads, TCRdb lists one record per CDR3 protein. The profile shows more than 150,000 distinct CDR3 sequences, about half of them singletons. Sequencing used sorted CD4+, CD8+, or CD8+CD57+ T cells (not recorded which) from PBMCs. Source of these receptors: a human donor with aplastic anemia. CDR3s include the opening cysteine and the closing phenylalanine or tryptophan. The order of the fields is clone size, CDR3 length, J gene, V gene, D gene, CDR3 DNA, CDR3 protein. A D gene is named only where the DNA matches it firmly. Part of the rows lack a size; the others show once, few, many or a class for expanded clones.

abundance: few
len: 15
j_gene: TRBJ2-2
v_gene: TRBV10-1
d_gene: .
CDR3nt: TGCGCCAGCAGTGAACGGGCCCCGTACACCGGGGAGCTGTTTTTT
CDR3aa: CASSERAPYTGELFF

abundance: medium-sized
len: 14
j_gene: TRBJ1-2
v_gene: TRBV19
d_gene: .
CDR3nt: TGTGCCAGTAGTATTGGTCCGTACAACTATGGCTACACCTTC
CDR3aa: CASSIGPYNYGYTF

abundance: many
len: 14
j_gene: TRBJ1-1
v_gene: TRBV6-5
d_gene: .
CDR3nt: TGTGCCAGCAGTTCGCGACAGATGAACACTGAAGCTTTCTTT
CDR3aa: CASSSRQMNTEAFF

abundance: .
len: 15
j_gene: TRBJ2-1
v_gene: TRBV24-1
d_gene: .
CDR3nt: TGTGCCACCAGTGAAGGATCCTTCTCCTACAATGAGCAGTTCTTC
CDR3aa: CATSEGSFSYNEQFF

abundance: .
len: 17
j_gene: TRBJ2-6
v_gene: TRBV28
d_gene: TRBD1
CDR3nt: TGTGCCAGCAGTTTACTGGGACAGGCTCCCTCGGCCAACGTCCTGACTTTC
CDR3aa: CASSLLGQAPSANVLTF

abundance: .
len: 14
j_gene: TRBJ1-5
v_gene: TRBV6-1
d_gene: .
CDR3nt: TGTGCCAGCAGTGAAATGCAGGGGATAGAGCCCCAGCATTTT
CDR3aa: CASSEMQGIEPQHF

abundance: .
len: 14
j_gene: TRBJ2-5
v_gene: TRBV25-1
d_gene: TRBD1
CDR3nt: TGTGCCAGCAGTGGGGACAGGGAGCAAGAGACCCAGTACTTC
CDR3aa: CASSGDREQETQYF

abundance: once
len: 13
j_gene: TRBJ2-2
v_gene: TRBV2
d_gene: .
CDR3nt: TGTGCCAGCAGCCCCTCGGCCGGCGGGGAGCTGTTTTTT
CDR3aa: CASSPSAGGELFF

abundance: .
len: 19
j_gene: TRBJ1-6
v_gene: TRBV5-1
d_gene: .
CDR3nt: TGCGCCAGCAGCTTGCTAGCGGGGGAGCACAGATCCTATAATTCACCCCTCCACTTT
CDR3aa: CASSLLAGEHRSYNSPLHF

abundance: .
len: 15
j_gene: TRBJ2-2
v_gene: TRBV5-1
d_gene: .
CDR3nt: TGCGCCAGCAGCTTGGACGGACTTTACACCGGGGAGCTGTTTTTT
CDR3aa: CASSLDGLYTGELFF

abundance: .
len: 14
j_gene: TRBJ2-5
v_gene: TRBV11-3
d_gene: .
CDR3nt: TGTGCCAGCAGCCAGGAACCGGCGAGAGAGACCCAGTACTTC
CDR3aa: CASSQEPARETQYF

abundance: .
len: 15
j_gene: TRBJ2-3
v_gene: TRBV11-2
d_gene: TRBD1
CDR3nt: TGTGCCAGCAGCCCCAGGACAGGGGGCACAGATACGCAGTATTTT
CDR3aa: CASSPRTGGTDTQYF

abundance: .
len: 15
j_gene: TRBJ2-5
v_gene: TRBV5-6
d_gene: .
CDR3nt: TGTGCCAGCAGTGACTCGAACGGGGGTCGAGAGACCCAGTACTTC
CDR3aa: CASSDSNGGRETQYF

abundance: .
len: 14
j_gene: TRBJ1-2
v_gene: TRBV10-3
d_gene: TRBD1
CDR3nt: TGTGCCATCAGTGGACAGGGTGGGGACTATGGCTACACCTTC
CDR3aa: CAISGQGGDYGYTF

abundance: many
len: 15
j_gene: TRBJ2-5
v_gene: TRBV11-1
d_gene: TRBD2
CDR3nt: TGTGCCAGCAGCCGACTAGCGGGCATCCAAGAGACCCAGTACTTC
CDR3aa: CASSRLAGIQETQYF

abundance: many
len: 16
j_gene: TRBJ1-6
v_gene: TRBV14
d_gene: .
CDR3nt: TGTGCCAGCAGCCAAGACAGCAGCCGATATAATTCACCCCTCCACTTT
CDR3aa: CASSQDSSRYNSPLHF

abundance: .
len: 13
j_gene: TRBJ1-1
v_gene: TRBV12-5
d_gene: .
CDR3nt: TGTGCTAGTGGTTTCGAACAGGGCACTGAAGCTTTCTTT
CDR3aa: CASGFEQGTEAFF

abundance: .
len: 13
j_gene: TRBJ2-2
v_gene: TRBV5-1
d_gene: TRBD1
CDR3nt: TGCGCCAGCAGCCAGGACAGGGCCGGGGAGCTGTTTTTT
CDR3aa: CASSQDRAGELFF

abundance: once
len: 14
j_gene: TRBJ1-2
v_gene: TRBV7-2
d_gene: TRBD1
CDR3nt: TGTGCCAGCAGCACCCAGACAGGGATTGGTGGCTACACCTTC
CDR3aa: CASSTQTGIGGYTF

abundance: many
len: 15
j_gene: TRBJ2-3
v_gene: TRBV9
d_gene: .
CDR3nt: TGTGCCAGCAGCGTGGGGCTAGGGAACACAGATACGCAGTATTTT
CDR3aa: CASSVGLGNTDTQYF

abundance: few
len: 17
j_gene: TRBJ2-3
v_gene: TRBV12-3/TRBV12-4
d_gene: TRBD2
CDR3nt: TGTGCCAGCAGTTTAAGGACTAGCGGGGGGCGCACAGATACGCAGTATTTT
CDR3aa: CASSLRTSGGRTDTQYF

abundance: few
len: 12
j_gene: TRBJ2-7
v_gene: TRBV6-1
d_gene: .
CDR3nt: TGTGCCAGCTGGGACGGGTCCTACGAGCAGTACTTC
CDR3aa: CASWDGSYEQYF

abundance: many
len: 12
j_gene: TRBJ1-3
v_gene: TRBV2
d_gene: .
CDR3nt: TGTGCCAGCAGACAGGGCGGAAACACCATATATTTT
CDR3aa: CASRQGGNTIYF